The rows below give T cell receptor beta chains drawn from one sample of a study of tumor and adjacent non-tumor tissue in lung cancer. Each CDR3 protein is one row after TCRdb ran MiXCR on the multiplex PCR reads. The sample includes fewer than 120,000 distinct CDR3 sequences, about 80% of them seen just once. The sequenced sample was lung tumor tissue. Receptor source: a man between 65 and 80 years old with non-small cell lung cancer. Each CDR3 is given with its conserved first and last residue. The D gene is left open where the match is weak. Rows may omit the clone size; those that give it use once, few, many or a size class.

j_call clone_size v_call d_call cdr3_aa cdr3_nt
TRBJ2-5 - TRBV6-5 - CANSRSGVGETQYF TGTGCCAACAGCCGATCGGGAGTCGGGGAAACCCAGTACTTC
TRBJ2-3 - TRBV5-1 - CTSSTLPRDTQYF TGCACCAGCAGCACCCTACCCCGAGATACGCAGTATTTT
TRBJ2-1 - TRBV20-1 TRBD2 CSARDAPGLAGEAQFF TGCAGTGCTAGAGATGCACCAGGACTAGCGGGAGAAGCCCAGTTCTTC
TRBJ1-5 once TRBV10-2 TRBD1 CARNTDRGGSTQHQHF TGCGCCAGGAATACCGACAGGGGTGGTAGCACTCAGCACCAGCATTTT
TRBJ2-3 - TRBV6-2/TRBV6-3 - CASSYPTTVGHRDTQYF TGTGCCAGCAGTTACCCGACGACAGTAGGCCATCGGGATACGCAGTATTTT
TRBJ2-7 once TRBV28 - CASSLRGILKTSYEQYF TGTGCCAGCAGTTTAAGGGGGATCCTCAAGACATCATACGAGCAGTACTTC
TRBJ2-3 - TRBV12-3/TRBV12-4 - CVSRPTSTDTQYF TGTGTCAGCAGGCCGACTAGTACAGATACGCAATATTTT
TRBJ2-2 - TRBV29-1 TRBD2 CSADLAGDTGELFF TGCAGCGCTGACCTAGCGGGGGACACGGGGGAGCTGTTTTTT
TRBJ1-1 - TRBV19 - CASSIALRGAEAFF TGTGCCAGTAGTATAGCCCTCCGGGGAGCTGAAGCTTTCTTT
TRBJ2-2 once TRBV5-4 - CTSSSDTVELLF TGTACCAGCAGCTCAGACACCGTGGAGCTGTTATTT
TRBJ2-6 - TRBV12-3/TRBV12-4 - CASSFGGANVLIF TGTGCCAGCAGTTTCGGTGGGGCCAACGTCCTGATCTTC
TRBJ2-7 - TRBV20-1 - CSAISRRISYEQYF TGCAGTGCTATATCGCGGAGGATTTCCTACGAGCAGTACTTC
TRBJ2-2 few TRBV6-2/TRBV6-3 TRBD2 CASTPRTSGGLLELFF TGTGCCAGCACTCCCAGGACTAGCGGGGGGCTTCTGGAGCTGTTTTTT
TRBJ2-2 - TRBV5-6 TRBD1 CATSSRTGLTGELFF TGTGCCACCAGCTCCAGGACAGGGTTGACCGGGGAGCTGTTTTTT
TRBJ1-4 - TRBV5-5 - CVSSSLRDNEKLFF TGTGTCAGTAGCTCCCTGCGGGATAATGAAAAACTGTTTTTT
TRBJ2-5 few TRBV28 - CASSPGYRETQYF TGTGCCAGCAGTCCTGGGTATCGGGAGACCCAGTACTTC
TRBJ2-1 - TRBV10-1 TRBD1 CAGSRTGPYCNDQLF TGCGCCGGCAGTCGGACAGGGCCCTATTGCAATGATCAGTTGTTC
TRBJ2-1 - TRBV5-4 - CAISFGGRVGNKQFF TGTGCCATCAGCTTTGGGGGTAGGGTGGGGAATAAGCAGTTCTTC
TRBJ2-7 - TRBV6-6 TRBD2 CASSYSTSEYSYEQYF TGTGCCAGCAGTTACTCGACTAGCGAGTACTCCTACGAGCAGTACTTT
TRBJ2-2 - TRBV6-5 - CASSYLRKAAWELLF TGTGCCAGCAGTTACCTCCGAAAGGCCGCCTGGGAGCTGTTATTT
TRBJ2-1 - TRBV29-1 - CSVELYDNGVVNKQFF TGCAGCGTTGAACTCTATGACAACGGGGTGGTAAATAAGCAGTTCTTC
TRBJ1-1 few TRBV11-3 TRBD1 CASSLRTGWMNTEAFF TGTGCTAGCAGCTTGAGGACAGGGTGGATGAACACTGAAGCTTTCTTT
TRBJ2-5 - TRBV2 - CASSEGLGLEETQYF TGTGCCAGCAGTGAAGGTCTGGGCTTAGAAGAGACCCAGTACTTC
TRBJ1-5 - TRBV6-1 - CDSSADGNNQPQHF TGTGACAGCAGTGCGGACGGGAACAATCAGCCCCAGCATTTT
TRBJ2-7 many TRBV29-1 TRBD2 CSVRLAGPYEQYF TGCAGCGTTAGACTAGCGGGCCCCTACGAGCAGTACTTC
TRBJ2-1 once TRBV10-1 TRBD1 CASSWTGPYHNEQFF TGCGCCAGCAGTTGGACAGGGCCCTATCACAATGAGCAGTTCTTC
TRBJ2-6 many TRBV28 - CASSLSGANVLTF TGTGCCAGTTCTCTTTCTGGGGCCAACGTCCTGACTTTC
TRBJ1-2 - TRBV11-2 - CASSSGPADGYIF TGTGCCAGCAGCTCGGGGCCGGCTGATGGCTACATCTTC
TRBJ1-2 - TRBV6-5 TRBD1 CASILDREDGYTF TGTGCCAGCATTTTAGACAGGGAGGATGGCTACACCTTC